A single sample gave rise to the 17 T cell receptor beta chains below, sequenced in a study of human T cells and chemical hapten exposure (dated by TCRdb to about 2021). Library construction relied on RACE. Sequenced using a NextSeq 500. TCRdb applied fastp at Q25 and MiXCR to the public reads, then kept only in-frame beta chains. Under each unique CDR3 protein, matching rows form one entry showing the most common genes and DNA. In this sample the table shows 360,000 or so distinct CDR3 sequences, roughly 6.3% of which occur a single time. The ten most abundant clones make up around 6% of the sample. Read against the paper, the sample's time point label means: patch test 2, 6 weeks after DPC sensitization. In the paper's terms, the treatment or condition label means: therapeutic diphenylcyclopropenone sensitization with weekly scalp DPC. This specimen was whole blood, taken in connection with sensitization to the hapten diphenylcyclopropenone (DPC). The receptors here all came from a woman aged 18-35 years with alopecia areata. Some clones in this sample may be carry-over from other donors' samples.

In regard to this clonotype: It may be a read error: a sequence one base away is much more abundant. This rearrangement joins TRBV6-1 to TRBJ1-2, with D unclear. This CDR3 region has 19 residues. V was shortened by 8 bases and J by 1 base, with 29 bases between the two germline ends. The germline V gene encodes CDR1 MNHNS and CDR2 SASEGT. The DNA for the CDR3 is TGTGCCAGCTGCGACAACGTAGAGCCTCCATTTCCCCTTAACTATGGCTACACCTTC. This translates into CASCDNVEPPFPLNYGYTF.

Only a few counts were recorded for this clonotype. The rearrangement links TRBV20-1 to TRBJ1-1; no clear D. V lost 1 base and J lost 1, with 10 bases in between. CDR1 and CDR2 from the germline V gene are DFQATT and SNEGSKA (reference sequence). The CDR3 totals 14 residues. The CDR3 coding sequence is TGCAGTGCTAGAGTCCTTCGGGCGAACACTGAAGCTTTCTTT. Amino acids: CSARVLRANTEAFF.

A few counts support this clonotype. CDR3 coding DNA: TGTGCCAGCAGTTACCAAAGCGGGGATATGGATACGCAGTATTTT. Its translation is CASSYQSGDMDTQYF. The chain recombines TRBV6-5 with TRBJ2-3, with 7 nucleotides matching TRBD2. In germline, CDR1 is MNHEY, CDR2 SVGAGI. This CDR3 is 15 amino acids long. Unmatched junction bases numbered 8, after V lost 2 bases and J lost 6 bases.

This clonotype was recorded a few times. The rearrangement joins TRBV21-1 to TRBJ1-1; the D call TRBD1 from the table was never checked on the DNA. TRBV21-1 is listed as a pseudogene. The CDR3 length is 15 residues. The CDR3 loop reads CASSNAGRWDTEAFF. The CDR3 DNA is TGTGCCAGCAGCAATGCGGGGCGGTGGGACACTGAAGCTTTCTTT.

This clonotype was observed many times. V and J are TRBV6-2 or TRBV6-3 and TRBJ1-5; the match to TRBD1 covers 10 bases. The CDR3 runs to 14 residues. With V trimmed by 8 bases and J by 7 bases, 8 bases remained unmatched. Germline values: CDR1 MNHEY, CDR2 SVGEGT. The CDR3 sequence is CASLPGQGRQPQHF. The DNA for the CDR3 is TGTGCCAGCCTGCCGGGACAGGGGAGACAGCCCCAGCATTTT.

This clonotype was detected many times. V and J are TRBV20-1 and TRBJ2-1, with TRBD2 matching over 14 bases. There are 14 residues in the CDR3. With V trimmed by 4 bases and J by 9 bases, 5 bases remained unmatched. The germline gives CDR1 DFQATT, CDR2 SNEGSKA (reference sequence). The CDR3 loop is CSATTSGGAVEQFF. The CDR3 DNA reads TGCAGTGCTACGACTAGCGGGGGGGCCGTTGAGCAGTTCTTC.

This clonotype was counted at least ten times. The CDR3 nucleotides are TGTGCCAGCAGCGCTGACAGGGGCGACGAAAAACTGTTTTTT. Residues: CASSADRGDEKLFF. The V gene is TRBV2, the J gene TRBJ1-4; 8 bases agree with TRBD1. The length of the CDR3 is 14 residues. With V trimmed by 6 bases and J by 8 bases, 8 bases remained unmatched. Germline V gene lookup returns CDR1 SNHLY and CDR2 FYNNEI.

This clonotype was seen only a few times. The chain uses TRBV6-5 and TRBJ1-1; 7 nucleotides align to TRBD1. There are 16 residues in the CDR3. The germline gives CDR1 MNHEY, CDR2 SVGAGI. The trim removed 2 bases at V and 1 base at J, leaving 7 bases unmatched. CDR3 in amino acids: CASSYAAGQRNTEAFF. The CDR3 nucleotides read TGTGCCAGCAGTTACGCAGCGGGACAGAGGAACACTGAAGCTTTCTTT.

The CDR3 bases are TGTGCCAGCAGTCCCATTGATTTCCCCCGGCCCTACGAGCAGTACTTC. It is translated as CASSPIDFPRPYEQYF. The chain joins TRBV28 to TRBJ2-7; D not certain. Germline V lookup: CDR1 MDHEN, CDR2 SYDVKM. The CDR3 loop spans 16 amino acids. The V and J ends lost 5 bases and 2 bases respectively, with 19 bases between them.

The sample holds a few counts of this clonotype. The junction does not match germline at one end; this may be a read error. The CDR3 DNA is TGTGCTAGCAGCCACCACCCCCAGGCGAGAGAGACCCAGTACTTC. This gives the protein CASSHHPQARETQYF. The chain has TRBV7-7 and TRBJ2-5, with D unresolved. Germline V gives CDR1 SSHAT, CDR2 FNYEAQ (reference sequence). CDR3 length: 15 residues.

In its sample, this clonotype was seen a few times. The chain carries TRBV7-9 and TRBJ1-6; D unresolved. With 5 bases removed from V and 0 bases from J, the gap between germline ends came to 5 bases. CDR1 SEHNR and CDR2 FQNEAQ come from the germline V gene (reference sequence). This CDR3 has 14 amino acids. The CDR3 bases are TGTGCCAGCAGCCCTGGCTCCTATAATTCACCCCTCCACTTT. It yields the protein CASSPGSYNSPLHF.

This clonotype was detected ten times or more. The genes are TRBV29-1 and TRBJ2-3; TRBD2 is a possible D gene (6 bases). The CDR3 extends over 15 amino acids. Germline V lookup: CDR1 SQVTM, CDR2 ANQGSEA. V was shortened by 5 bases and J by 2 bases, with 17 bases between the two germline ends. The CDR3 loop is CSVQMSGGYTDTQYF. DNA of the CDR3: TGCAGCGTTCAGATGAGTGGGGGGTACACAGATACGCAGTATTTT.

A word on this clonotype: A much larger clone is a single base away; this may be a read error. J is TRBJ1-1 and V is TRBV28; D is uncertain. Trimming stripped 10 bases from V and 1 base from J, with 10 bases between. Germline V gene sequence: CDR1 MDHEN, CDR2 SYDVKM. The CDR3 is 12 residues long. The CDR3 reads CANLQENTEAFF. The CDR3 bases are TGTGCCAACTTACAAGAGAACACTGAAGCTTTCTTT.

This clonotype was picked up many times. The chain uses TRBV20-1 and TRBJ2-7; 8 positions agree with TRBD2. The V segment lost 5 bases and the J segment 4 bases; nucleotides outside the gene matches: 10. The CDR3 is made up of 14 amino acids. CDR1 is DFQATT, CDR2 SNEGSKA, per germline (reference sequence). The CDR3 nucleotides are TGCAGTGCTGACGACTCGGGGGGGCCGTACGAGCAGTACTTC. Its translation is CSADDSGGPYEQYF.

The chain employs TRBV2 and TRBJ2-1, with D possibly matching TRBD2 (6 bases). Looked up from germline, CDR1 is SNHLY and CDR2 is FYNNEI. Trimming removed 4 bases at V and 0 bases at J, with 13 bases between. This CDR3 spans 16 amino acids. CDR3 amino acids: CASSGERVSSYNEQFF. The CDR3 DNA reads TGTGCCAGCAGTGGGGAGCGGGTAAGCTCCTACAATGAGCAGTTCTTC. Variable domain in full (rest from reference TRBV2 and TRBJ2-1): EPEVTQTPSHQVTQMGQEVILRCVPISNHLYFYWYRQILGQKVEFLVSFYNNEISEKSEIFDDQFSVERPDGSNFTLKIRSTKLEDSAMYFCASSGERVSSYNEQFFGPGTRLTVL.

The chain has TRBV5-1 and TRBJ2-3, with 14 bases fitting TRBD2. From germline, CDR1 is SGHRS and CDR2 YFSETQ. The CDR3 is made up of 17 amino acids. J gave up 2 bases and V 4 bases, and 6 bases lay outside the gene matches. The CDR3 DNA sequence: TGCGCCAGCAGCCAAGGACTAGCGGGGGGATTCACAGATACGCAGTATTTT. Amino acids: CASSQGLAGGFTDTQYF.

This clonotype was counted ten times or more. The rearrangement uses TRBV7-2 and TRBJ1-2, with D possibly being TRBD1 (5 bases). From germline, CDR1 is SGHTA and CDR2 FQGNSA. The CDR3 runs 16 residues. The ends were cut back, 4 bases at V and 4 bases at J, with 19 bases in the middle. The CDR3, as DNA: TGTGCCAGCAGCTCAGAAAGGGACCGATCCTTCTATGGCTACACCTTC. The encoded protein is CASSSERDRSFYGYTF.